This T cell receptor (beta chain) was obtained from a study of cytomegalovirus exposure and HLA in healthy donors. A word on this clone: Its antigen is currently unknown.

The PCR contained 60 Vbeta and 13 Jbeta primers. Sequencing was performed with immunoSEQ multiplex PCR; in TCRdb, only in-frame clones are kept and a portion is missing. The repertoire holds about 150,000 clones, over 8% seen once, with about 1.7% in the top ten. V gave up 3 bases and J gave up 7 bases; unmatched junction bases: 5. CDR1 LGHNA and CDR2 YSLEER come from the germline V gene. The CDR3 length is 15 residues. Whole-study findings and limits: High sensitivity and specificity were reportedly achieved when the classifier diagnosed cytomegalovirus status. Some 150 TCR beta chains were listed as cytomegalovirus-associated. Analyzed later, most CMV-associated TCR beta chains appeared HLA-restricted.

The receptor comes from a male donor in good health and CMV-seronegative. Sequencing input: PBMCs. This rearrangement joins TRBV4-3 to TRBJ1-4; the match to TRBD1 covers 10 bases. CDR3 sequence: CASSQDRTGGEKLFF. The CDR3, as DNA: TGCGCCAGCAGCCAGGATAGGACAGGGGGTGAAAAACTGTTTTTT.